One sample yielded the 5 T cell receptor beta chains listed below, sequenced in a study of identical twins. TCRdb redid the calling of the 5' RACE reads with MiXCR, one entry per CDR3 protein. The data hold under 350,000 distinct CDR3 sequences, with roughly 10% observed a single time. The same sample was also used in a study of yellow fever vaccine responses in identical twins.

What was sequenced was CD8+ T cells sorted from blood. The source is a young woman in good health.

The V and J genes are TRBV27 and TRBJ2-7; D is ambiguous. Germline V lookup: CDR1 MNHEY, CDR2 SMNVEV (reference sequence). V was cut by 2 bases and J by 4 bases, with 15 bases left in between. CDR3 length equals 15 residues. For the CDR3, the DNA is TGTGCCAGCAGTTTACTTGCGTCTACATCTTACGAGCAGTACTTC. Its protein is CASSLLASTSYEQYF.

The genes are TRBV30 and TRBJ1-6; no clear D. Trimming took 3 bases from V and 10 from J, leaving 7 bases between them. Germline V gene lookup returns CDR1 GTSNPN and CDR2 SVGIG (reference sequence). The CDR3 is 11 residues long. As DNA, the CDR3 is TGTGCCTGGAGCGAGGGCTCACCCCTCCACTTT. It translates to CAWSEGSPLHF. Supplemented by reference TRBV30 and TRBJ1-6, the full variable domain reads SQTIHQWPATLVQPVGSPLSLECTVEGTSNPNLYWYRQAAGRGLQLLFYSVGIGQISSEVPQNLSASRPQDRQFILSSKKLLLSDSGFYLCAWSEGSPLHFGNGTRLTVT.

The sample holds a few counts of this clonotype. The rearrangement links TRBV7-9 to TRBJ2-2; no clear D. The length of the CDR3 is 16 residues. Germline CDR1 and CDR2: SEHNR and FQNEAQ (reference sequence). V was shortened by 0 bases and J by 7 bases, with 15 bases between the two germline ends. CDR3 loop: CASSLAPLHDNGELFF. The CDR3 nucleotides read TGTGCCAGCAGCTTAGCCCCACTCCACGATAACGGGGAGCTGTTTTTT.

The rearrangement joins TRBV2 to TRBJ1-2, with D hard to call. Trimming shortened V by 3 bases and J by 4 bases, and 6 bases separated the two germline ends. The CDR3 covers 12 residues. Looked up from germline, CDR1 is SNHLY and CDR2 is FYNNEI. CDR3 sequence reads: CASSDDIYGYTF. CDR3 sequence (DNA): TGTGCCAGCAGTGATGACATCTATGGCTACACCTTC.

A word on this clonotype: Possible read error: a much larger clone is one base away. The chain couples TRBV7-9 to TRBJ2-7; D may be TRBD1 or TRBD2 (5 bases each). Germline values: CDR1 SEHNR, CDR2 FQNEAQ (reference sequence). Trimming stripped 4 bases from V and 3 bases from J, with 7 bases between. The CDR3 is made up of 12 amino acids. For the CDR3, the DNA is TGTGCCAGCAGCTGGGACCTCTACGAGCAGTACTTC. Its protein is CASSWDLYEQYF.